Listed below are T cell receptor beta chains from one sample, sequenced in a study of blood T cell repertoires in COVID-19. This table comes from immunoSEQ multiplex PCR, and its TCRdb copy is limited to in-frame clones, with some not included. The sample records 110,000 to 150,000 clones, about 84% being singletons. Source material: PBMCs or T cells enriched from blood (not recorded which). These receptors were collected from a woman aged 18-29 years who had been exposed to COVID-19. Each CDR3 is given with its conserved first and last residue. A D gene is named only where the DNA matches it firmly. Clone size appears in some rows only: once, few, many, or a class for an expanded clone.

j_call clone_size d_call v_call cdr3_aa cdr3_nt
TRBJ1-2 NA NA TRBV4-3 CASSQAIGVVYGYTF TGCGCCAGCAGCCAAGCGATAGGGGTGGTCTATGGCTACACCTTC
TRBJ1-1 few TRBD1 TRBV13 CASSWRDSMNTEAFF TGTGCCAGCAGCTGGCGGGACAGTATGAACACTGAAGCTTTCTTT
TRBJ2-7 NA TRBD1 TRBV7-3 CASSSPGGEQYF TGTGCCAGCAGCTCACCAGGGGGCGAGCAGTACTTC
TRBJ2-2 NA TRBD2 TRBV7-3 CASSLVPFSGSTGELFF TGTGCCAGCAGCTTAGTTCCGTTTAGCGGGAGTACCGGGGAGCTGTTTTTT
TRBJ2-7 NA NA TRBV27 CASSYYRVPYEQYF TGTGCCAGCAGTTACTACAGGGTACCCTACGAGCAGTACTTC
TRBJ2-7 NA TRBD2 TRBV27 CATLGLAGGQYEQYF TGTGCCACCCTCGGACTAGCGGGAGGTCAATACGAGCAGTACTTC
TRBJ1-5 NA NA TRBV12-3/TRBV12-4 CASSLGSYQPQHF TGTGCCAGCAGTTTGGGCAGCTATCAGCCCCAGCATTTT
TRBJ2-7 NA NA TRBV19 CASSIDVFGQGREQYF TGTGCCAGTAGTATAGATGTTTTCGGGCAGGGCCGCGAGCAGTACTTC
TRBJ2-1 NA TRBD2 TRBV5-1 CASSLVGLARRRSYNEQFF TGCGCCAGCAGCTTGGTAGGACTAGCCCGGCGACGGTCCTACAATGAGCAGTTCTTC
TRBJ1-5 NA NA TRBV20-1 CSASTRQGISNQPQHF TGCAGTGCTAGTACGAGGCAGGGCATATCAAATCAGCCCCAGCATTTT
TRBJ1-2 NA NA TRBV27 CASSPRDGYYGYTF TGTGCCAGCAGTCCGCGGGACGGTTACTATGGCTACACCTTC
TRBJ2-5 NA TRBD2 TRBV15 CATSRDTGTNQETQYF TGTGCCACCAGCAGAGATACCGGGACTAACCAAGAGACCCAGTACTTC
TRBJ1-1 NA TRBD1 TRBV28 CASSQGASMNTEAFF TGTGCCAGCAGTCAGGGGGCCAGCATGAACACTGAAGCTTTCTTT
TRBJ1-1 NA NA TRBV2 CASSSGANTEAFF TGTGCCAGCAGTTCAGGGGCTAACACTGAAGCTTTCTTT
TRBJ2-5 NA TRBD2 TRBV15 CATSRGGGTSRETQYF TGTGCCACCAGCAGAGGCGGTGGGACTAGTCGAGAGACCCAGTACTTC
TRBJ2-6 NA NA TRBV28 CASSFLGAGANVLTF TGTGCCAGCAGTTTTTTAGGGGCTGGGGCCAACGTCCTGACTTTC
TRBJ1-1 NA TRBD1 TRBV2 CASSEAGQGNTEAFF TGTGCCAGCAGTGAAGCAGGACAGGGGAACACTGAAGCTTTCTTT
TRBJ2-5 NA TRBD2 TRBV28 CASSSEREVKKTQYF TGTGCCAGCAGTTCCGAGCGGGAAGTCAAAAAGACCCAGTACTTC
TRBJ2-1 NA TRBD2 TRBV3-1/TRBV3-2 CASSDLGTSGYNEQFF TGTGCCAGCAGTGATTTGGGGACTAGCGGATACAATGAGCAGTTCTTC
TRBJ1-1 NA NA TRBV28 CASSPGTGQFEAFF TGTGCCAGCAGTCCCGGTACCGGACAGTTTGAAGCTTTCTTT
TRBJ2-1 NA TRBD2 TRBV5-6 CASSLVGTSDHEQFF TGTGCCAGCAGCTTGGTTGGGACTAGCGACCATGAGCAGTTCTTC
TRBJ1-6 NA TRBD1 TRBV9 CASSATGSNSPLHF TGTGCCAGCAGCGCGACAGGGAGCAATTCACCCCTCCACTTT
TRBJ2-5 NA TRBD2 TRBV2 CASRRGASGRLKETQYF TGTGCCAGCAGGAGGGGGGCTAGCGGGAGACTCAAAGAGACCCAGTACTTC
TRBJ1-2 NA TRBD1 TRBV12-3/TRBV12-4 CASSPTGGDGYTF TGTGCCAGCAGCCCTACAGGGGGCGACGGCTACACCTTC
TRBJ2-5 NA NA TRBV14 CASSQVAPGLETQYF TGTGCCAGCAGCCAAGTCGCCCCCGGGTTAGAGACCCAGTACTTC
TRBJ2-7 many NA TRBV10-3 CAITRQRDYEQYF TGTGCCATCACCCGCCAGAGGGACTACGAGCAGTACTTC
TRBJ2-2 NA TRBD1 TRBV2 CASSEAGHLQGTGELFF TGTGCCAGCAGTGAAGCGGGACACCTACAGGGGACCGGGGAGCTGTTTTTT
TRBJ1-1 NA TRBD1 TRBV18 CASSPQGQDTEAFF TGTGCCAGCTCACCACAAGGACAGGACACTGAAGCTTTCTTT
TRBJ2-7 NA NA TRBV20-1 CSASRGSYEQYF TGCAGTGCTAGTAGGGGCAGCTACGAGCAGTACTTC
TRBJ1-1 NA NA TRBV27 CASSLSAASNTEAFF TGTGCCAGCAGTTTATCAGCGGCTTCAAACACTGAAGCTTTCTTT
TRBJ1-5 NA NA TRBV19 CATPGLNSNQPQHF TGTGCCACCCCGGGACTGAATAGCAATCAGCCCCAGCATTTT
TRBJ1-4 NA TRBD1 TRBV28 CASSLSTGGSEKLFF TGTGCCAGCAGTTTATCGACAGGGGGCAGTGAAAAACTGTTTTTT
TRBJ2-7 NA TRBD2 TRBV27 CASSSYLTSGRDEQYF TGTGCCAGCAGTTCCTACCTGACTAGCGGGAGGGACGAGCAGTACTTC
TRBJ2-7 NA NA TRBV28 CASSPVRRDEQYF TGTGCCAGCAGTCCCGTACGGCGGGACGAGCAGTACTTC
TRBJ1-3 NA NA TRBV30 CALFRTDSGNTIYF TGTGCCTTGTTCAGGACAGACTCTGGAAACACCATATATTTT
TRBJ1-5 NA NA TRBV5-5 CASSLGSLNQPQHF TGTGCCAGCAGCTTGGGGTCGCTAAATCAGCCCCAGCATTTT
TRBJ2-1 NA NA TRBV28 CASKREYNEQFF TGTGCCAGCAAACGCGAATACAATGAGCAGTTCTTC
TRBJ1-2 NA NA TRBV28 CASSGVGYGYTF TGTGCCAGCAGCGGAGTGGGCTATGGCTACACCTTC
TRBJ1-2 NA NA TRBV27 CASSLTGSYGYTF TGTGCCAGCAGTTTGACAGGATCATATGGCTACACCTTC
TRBJ1-4 NA TRBD1 TRBV19 CASSDRTGGDLATNEKLFF TGTGCCAGTAGTGATCGGACAGGGGGAGACCTCGCAACTAATGAAAAACTGTTTTTT
TRBJ2-3 NA NA TRBV27 CASSQRRGYTGDTDTQYF TGTGCCAGCAGCCAGAGGCGGGGATATACAGGGGACACAGATACGCAGTATTTT
TRBJ2-2 NA NA TRBV28 CAIDEEAGELFF TGTGCCATCGATGAGGAGGCCGGGGAGCTGTTTTTT
TRBJ1-1 NA NA TRBV29-1 CSVEAQAETEAFF TGCAGCGTTGAAGCTCAGGCCGAAACTGAAGCTTTCTTT
TRBJ1-6 NA NA TRBV7-2 CASSSWGESPLHF TGTGCCAGCAGCTCGTGGGGGGAATCACCCCTCCACTTT
TRBJ2-1 NA TRBD2 TRBV28 CASIATGGCEQFF TGTGCCAGCATCGCGACGGGAGGATGTGAGCAGTTCTTC
TRBJ2-1 NA TRBD2 TRBV4-1 CASSQVAGFYNEQFF TGCGCCAGCAGCCAAGTAGCGGGGTTCTACAATGAGCAGTTCTTC
TRBJ1-6 NA TRBD1 TRBV7-9 CASSPPGQHNSPLHF TGTGCCAGCAGCCCGCCGGGACAGCATAATTCACCCCTCCACTTT
TRBJ1-5 NA NA TRBV16 CASSQSRVGEGQPQHF TGTGCCAGCAGCCAATCGCGCGTTGGTGAGGGACAGCCCCAGCATTTT
TRBJ2-5 NA TRBD1 TRBV30 CAWGALIRGETQYF TGTGCCTGGGGTGCGCTTATCAGGGGGGAGACCCAGTACTTC
TRBJ2-7 NA NA TRBV6-2/TRBV6-3 CASSPQHRSYEQYF TGTGCCAGCAGTCCCCAGCACAGATCCTACGAGCAGTACTTC
TRBJ1-2 NA NA TRBV15 CATSRDAVYGYTF TGTGCCACCAGCAGAGATGCGGTCTATGGCTACACCTTC
TRBJ2-3 NA NA TRBV3-1/TRBV3-2 CASSQDWRRDTQYF TGTGCCAGCAGCCAAGATTGGAGAAGGGATACGCAGTATTTT
TRBJ2-7 once TRBD2 TRBV19 CASSSGLAGGEQYF TGTGCCAGTAGTTCGGGACTAGCGGGAGGCGAGCAGTACTTC
TRBJ2-7 NA TRBD2 TRBV27 CASRLGLAGTYEQYF TGTGCCAGCAGGTTAGGACTAGCGGGAACCTACGAGCAGTACTTC
TRBJ1-5 NA TRBD1 TRBV19 CASSITGGRDQPQHF TGTGCCAGTAGTATTACAGGGGGCAGGGATCAGCCCCAGCATTTT
TRBJ2-7 NA TRBD2 TRBV10-3 CAIQTSGSHEQYF TGTGCCATCCAGACTAGCGGGAGTCATGAGCAGTACTTC
TRBJ2-7 NA NA TRBV5-1 CASNPLGGPYEQYF TGCGCCAGCAACCCTCTCGGAGGGCCCTACGAGCAGTACTTC